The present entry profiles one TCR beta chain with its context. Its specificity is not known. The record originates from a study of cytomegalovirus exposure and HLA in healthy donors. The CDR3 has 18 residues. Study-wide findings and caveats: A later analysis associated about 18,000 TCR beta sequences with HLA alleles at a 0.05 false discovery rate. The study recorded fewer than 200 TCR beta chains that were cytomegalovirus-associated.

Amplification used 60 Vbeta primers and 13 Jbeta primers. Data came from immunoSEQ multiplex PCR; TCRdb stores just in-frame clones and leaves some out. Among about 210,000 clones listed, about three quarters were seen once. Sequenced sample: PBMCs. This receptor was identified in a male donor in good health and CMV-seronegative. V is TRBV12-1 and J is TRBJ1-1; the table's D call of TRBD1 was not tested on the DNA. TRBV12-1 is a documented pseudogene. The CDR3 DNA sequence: TGTGCCAGCAGCTTTGCGTTCCTGACGGGACAGGGAGGGACTGAAGCTTTCTTT. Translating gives CASSFAFLTGQGGTEAFF.